These 22 T cell receptor beta chains came from one sample sequenced in a study of post-analysis software for immune sequencing data. General observations from the study: Higher frequency in patients than in controls was seen for a handful of TRBV segments, with TRBV5-6, TRBV5-1 and TRBV20-1 among them.

The authors incorporated unique molecular identifiers into the TCR beta cDNA libraries. From the PCR reads, TCRdb called clonotypes with MiXCR, one entry per CDR3 protein. The sample shows more than 500,000 distinct CDR3 sequences, around 31% of them seen only once. For these receptors, no antigen is known. The specimen was blood. Receptors originate from a girl aged 2 to 17 with multiple sclerosis.

This clonotype was observed a few times. The V and J genes are TRBV6-5 and TRBJ2-7, with a tentative D call TRBD1 (5 bases). The CDR3 runs to 13 residues. Between the trimmed V and J ends, which lost 8 bases and 0 bases, there was a span of 11 bases. Germline CDR1 reads MNHEY; CDR2 reads SVGAGI. CDR3 nucleotides: TGTGCCAGCGAAGACAGAGTCTCCTACGAGCAGTACTTC. It is translated as CASEDRVSYEQYF.

This chain links TRBV3-1 with TRBJ1-2; 7 bases are a match to TRBD1. CDR1 LGHDT and CDR2 YNNKEL come from the germline V gene (reference sequence). J was trimmed by 3 bases and V by 0 bases; bases with no gene match: 4. This CDR3 contains 15 residues. The CDR3 nucleotides are TGTGCCAGCAGCCAAGACGGGCAGGGGGACTATGGCTACACCTTC. Its protein is CASSQDGQGDYGYTF.

This clonotype was seen only a few times. The chain is built from TRBV2 and TRBJ2-3; tentative D call: TRBD1 (6 bases). The germline V gene has CDR1 SNHLY and CDR2 FYNNEI. CDR3 length: 13 residues. V was trimmed by 5 bases and J by 4 bases, leaving 10 bases between them. For the CDR3, the DNA is TGTGCCAGCAGTTCACAGGGTCCAGATACGCAGTATTTT. Its translation is CASSSQGPDTQYF.

The rearrangement uses TRBV6-6 and TRBJ1-5, with TRBD1 matching 7 bases. CDR3 length equals 13 residues. Losses at the gene ends were 6 bases for V and 5 bases for J; bases not matched to a gene: 4. Per germline, CDR1 MNHNY and CDR2 SVGAGI (reference sequence). In DNA form, the CDR3 reads TGTGCCAGCAGAGGGACAGAGCATCAGCCCCAGCATTTT. Encoded protein: CASRGTEHQPQHF.

This clonotype has just a few counts. This chain joins TRBV5-1 and TRBJ2-5, with a possible D match to TRBD1 (6 bases). The CDR3 runs to 15 residues. Germline V gene data show CDR1 as SGHRS and CDR2 as YFSETQ. The germline V and J ends were trimmed by 2 bases and 3 bases, with 14 bases remaining between them. CDR3: CASSLFTGQKETQYF. DNA of the CDR3: TGCGCCAGCAGCTTATTCACAGGGCAAAAAGAGACCCAGTACTTC. The full variable domain, rest sourced from reference TRBV5-1 and TRBJ2-5, is KAGVTQTPRYLIKTRGQQVTLSCSPISGHRSVSWYQQTPGQGLQFLFEYFSETQRNKGNFPGRFSGRQFSNSRSEMNVSTLELGDSALYLCASSLFTGQKETQYFGPGTRLLVL.

This clonotype turned up a few times. The genes are TRBV20-1 and TRBJ2-7, with D hard to call. The CDR3 sequence is 12 residues long. CDR1 and CDR2 (germline): DFQATT, SNEGSKA (reference sequence). V lost 6 bases and J 2 bases, leaving 11 bases between the germline ends. The chain's CDR3 is CSAVPAAYEQYF. CDR3 sequence (DNA): TGCAGTGCGGTCCCGGCTGCCTACGAGCAGTACTTC.

This chain joins TRBV7-9 and TRBJ2-5; unclear D gene. This CDR3 has 14 residues. Germline V gene sequence: CDR1 SEHNR, CDR2 FQNEAQ (reference sequence). V lost 1 base to trimming and J lost 5 bases, with 11 bases between them. In DNA, the CDR3 is TGTGCCAGCAGCTTAGAAAGAGCGCGGGAGACCCAGTACTTC. Protein sequence: CASSLERARETQYF.

A few counts support this clonotype. The chain employs TRBV7-2 and TRBJ1-1; no firm D call. The CDR3 has 13 residues. Germline-derived CDR1 and CDR2 are SGHTA and FQGNSA. The ends were cut back, 1 base at V and 6 bases at J, with 9 bases in the middle. This CDR3 reads CASSLVRSSEAFF. The DNA for the CDR3 is TGTGCCAGCAGCTTAGTGCGATCCTCTGAAGCTTTCTTT.

This clonotype was observed a handful of times. This chain uses TRBV5-1 with TRBJ1-2, with a weak D call TRBD1 (5 bases). Germline CDR1 SGHRS, CDR2 YFSETQ. The CDR3 length is 13 residues. V dropped 0 bases and J dropped 7 bases, with 10 bases sitting between them. The CDR3 DNA is TGCGCCAGCAGCTTGGAAAGGGGCCTTGGCTACACCTTC. This sequence encodes CASSLERGLGYTF.

The V and J genes are TRBV28 and TRBJ1-6; TRBD1 matches 7 bases. Germline V lookup: CDR1 MDHEN, CDR2 SYDVKM. The CDR3 has 15 amino acids. Losses at the gene ends were 3 bases for V and 5 bases for J; bases not matched to a gene: 4. The CDR3 here is CASSFWDRNNSPLHF. DNA for the CDR3: TGTGCCAGCAGTTTCTGGGACAGAAATAATTCACCCCTCCACTTT.

This clonotype was counted many times. The chain is built from TRBV29-1 and TRBJ2-1; 13 bases fit TRBD2. CDR1 and CDR2 (germline): SQVTM, ANQGSEA. The CDR3 runs 17 residues. Losses at the gene ends were 3 bases for V and 2 bases for J; bases not matched to a gene: 7. The CDR3 DNA sequence: TGCAGCGTTGAGGGGACTAGCGGGGTAGGTACCTACAATGAGCAGTTCTTC. Amino acids: CSVEGTSGVGTYNEQFF.

The chain carries TRBV5-6 and TRBJ1-1; perhaps TRBD1 as D (5 bases). Trimming shortened V by 4 bases and J by 6 bases, and 19 bases separated the two germline ends. Germline V gene data show CDR1 as SGHDT and CDR2 as YYEEEE. The CDR3 totals 15 residues. In nucleotides, the CDR3 is TGTGCCAGCAGCCCACACTCAAGGGGATATGCTGAAGCTTTCTTT. This codes for CASSPHSRGYAEAFF.

The J gene is TRBJ1-5, the V gene TRBV7-6; D is possibly TRBD1 (6 bases). The length of the CDR3 is 16 residues. CDR1 is SGHVS and CDR2 is FNYEAQ in the germline V gene. V was shortened by 5 bases and J by 1 base, with 15 bases between the two germline ends. CDR3 coding DNA: TGTGCCAGCAGCACCGGGACAAGGATAAGCAATCAGCCCCAGCATTTT. As protein: CASSTGTRISNQPQHF.

The sample holds a few counts of this clonotype. The chain recombines TRBV29-1 with TRBJ2-7; D may be TRBD1 (5 bases). Deletions cut 5 bases from V and 2 bases from J, with 13 bases between. The germline V gene has CDR1 SQVTM and CDR2 ANQGSEA. The CDR3 consists of 13 residues. CDR3 sequence: CSVLTAVAYEQYF. The DNA for the CDR3 is TGCAGCGTTCTGACAGCAGTGGCCTACGAGCAGTACTTC.

The V call is TRBV5-1, the J call TRBJ2-5, with 12 bases lining up with TRBD1. CDR1 is SGHRS and CDR2 is YFSETQ in the germline V gene. Trimming removed 4 bases from V and 6 bases from J; junction bases left unmatched: 7. CDR3 length: 15 residues. CDR3 DNA: TGCGCCAGCAGCAGCGGGACAGGGGGCGGAAAGACCCAGTACTTC. The encoded protein is CASSSGTGGGKTQYF.

This clonotype was seen a handful of times. The V gene is TRBV15, the J gene TRBJ1-2; 9 nucleotides line up with TRBD1. CDR1 and CDR2 from the germline V gene are LNHNV and YYDKDF (reference sequence). Losses at the gene ends were 3 bases for V and 7 bases for J; bases not matched to a gene: 9. This CDR3 has 15 amino acids. The DNA of the CDR3 is TGTGCCACCAGCAGGGCTTTGACAGGGGGAAGTGGCTACACCTTC. It specifies CATSRALTGGSGYTF.

The V and J genes are TRBV20-1 and TRBJ2-7, with TRBD1 matching 9 bases. The CDR3 contains 15 residues. The germline gives CDR1 DFQATT, CDR2 SNEGSKA (reference sequence). V was clipped by 5 bases and J by 2 bases; unmatched bases: 10. The CDR3 loop reads CSAPSGGQGPYEQYF. In nucleotides, the CDR3 is TGCAGTGCTCCATCGGGGGGACAGGGTCCCTACGAGCAGTACTTC.

This clonotype was recorded once. The rearrangement links TRBV14 to TRBJ2-1; D is unresolved. Germline V CDR1 and CDR2: SGHDN, FVKESK. The CDR3 spans 15 residues. Trimming left V 4 bases short and J 1 base short, with 11 bases between. Here the CDR3 DNA reads TGTGCCAGCAGCCCCCGGCCCAGGTCCTACAATGAGCAGTTCTTC. Translating it yields CASSPRPRSYNEQFF.

The sample holds a few counts of this clonotype. DNA of the CDR3: TGTGCCAGCAGCCCCTTGCAGGGTAGGGAGACCCAGTACTTC. It encodes CASSPLQGRETQYF. The chain links TRBV6-5 to TRBJ2-5; possible D gene TRBD1, 5 bases. The V end was cut by 6 bases, the J end by 5 bases, with 16 bases between. Germline assignment: CDR1 MNHEY and CDR2 SVGAGI. The CDR3 length is 14 residues.

The chain carries TRBV3-1 and TRBJ2-3; no firm D call. Germline CDR1 reads LGHDT; CDR2 reads YNNKEL (reference sequence). V was pared by 1 base and J by 4 bases, with 9 bases between. This CDR3 is built from 14 residues. The CDR3 here is CASSQVAFADTQYF. CDR3 nucleotides: TGTGCCAGCAGCCAAGTTGCGTTCGCAGATACGCAGTATTTT.

CDR3 residues: CASGAGGPSTDTQYF. The CDR3 nucleotides are TGTGCCAGCGGGGCAGGGGGCCCTAGCACAGATACGCAGTATTTT. The rearrangement joins TRBV6-1 to TRBJ2-3; 8 bases line up with TRBD1. Germline assignment: CDR1 MNHNS and CDR2 SASEGT. With 8 bases clipped from V and 0 bases from J, the junction kept 7 bases outside the gene matches. The CDR3 length is 15 residues.

The chain has TRBV5-5 and TRBJ2-1, with D uncertain. Germline CDR1 is SGHKS and CDR2 is YYEKEE (reference sequence). Trimming left V 0 bases short and J 1 base short, with 11 bases between. The CDR3 extends over 16 amino acids. CDR3 loop: CASSLDHGLSYNEQFF. The CDR3 nucleotides are TGTGCCAGCAGCTTGGATCACGGTTTATCCTACAATGAGCAGTTCTTC. The whole variable domain, remainder taken from reference TRBV5-5 and TRBJ2-1, is DAGVTQSPTHLIKTRGQQVTLRCSPISGHKSVSWYQQVLGQGPQFIFQYYEKEERGRGNFPDRFSARQFPNYSSELNVNALLLGDSALYLCASSLDHGLSYNEQFFGPGTRLTVL.